The sequence of this T cell receptor (beta chain) was determined in a study of blood T cell repertoires in COVID-19. Only a few counts were recorded for this clone. TCRdb's copy holds only in-frame clones and misses some; the assay was immunoSEQ multiplex PCR. The sample includes 65,000 to 80,000 clones, more than 75% of them seen just once. V lost 7 bases, J lost 7 bases, and 18 bases lay in between. Germline CDR1 and CDR2: SGHRS and YFSETQ. This CDR3 is 13 amino acids long. The sample taken for sequencing was peripheral blood. This sequence joins TRBV5-1 and TRBJ2-7; maybe TRBD2 (6 bases). The receptor was isolated from a human donor in a cohort sampled during active COVID-19. CDR3 DNA sequence: TGCGCCAGCCGGGGACTTTCCTCGGGGGAGCAGTACTTC. Translating it yields CASRGLSSGEQYF. The full variable domain, in which reference TRBV5-1 and TRBJ2-7 provide the parts outside the CDR3, is KAGVTQTPRYLIKTRGQQVTLSCSPISGHRSVSWYQQTPGQGLQFLFEYFSETQRNKGNFPGRFSGRQFSNSRSEMNVSTLELGDSALYLCASRGLSSGEQYFGPGTRLTVT.